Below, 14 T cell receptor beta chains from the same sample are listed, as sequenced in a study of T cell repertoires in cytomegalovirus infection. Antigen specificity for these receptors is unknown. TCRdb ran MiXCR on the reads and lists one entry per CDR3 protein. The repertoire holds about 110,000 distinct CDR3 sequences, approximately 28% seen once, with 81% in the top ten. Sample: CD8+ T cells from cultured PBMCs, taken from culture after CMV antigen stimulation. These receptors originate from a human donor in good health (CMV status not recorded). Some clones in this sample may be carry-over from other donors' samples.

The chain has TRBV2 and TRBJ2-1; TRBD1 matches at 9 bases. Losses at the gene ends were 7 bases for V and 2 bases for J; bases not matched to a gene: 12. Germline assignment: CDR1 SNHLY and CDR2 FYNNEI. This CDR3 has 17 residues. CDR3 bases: TGTGCCAGCAAATGGACAGGGGAGCCCCACGCCTACAATGAGCAGTTCTTC. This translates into CASKWTGEPHAYNEQFF. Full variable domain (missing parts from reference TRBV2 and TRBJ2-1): EPEVTQTPSHQVTQMGQEVILRCVPISNHLYFYWYRQILGQKVEFLVSFYNNEISEKSEIFDDQFSVERPDGSNFTLKIRSTKLEDSAMYFCASKWTGEPHAYNEQFFGPGTRLTVL.

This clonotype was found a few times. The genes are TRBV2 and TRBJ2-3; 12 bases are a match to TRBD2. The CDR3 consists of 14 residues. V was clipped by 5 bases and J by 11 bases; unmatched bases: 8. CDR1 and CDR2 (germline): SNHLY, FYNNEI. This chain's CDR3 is CASSPTSGGSEQYF. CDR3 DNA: TGTGCCAGCAGTCCCACTAGCGGGGGGTCAGAGCAGTATTTT. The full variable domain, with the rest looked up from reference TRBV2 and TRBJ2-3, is EPEVTQTPSHQVTQMGQEVILRCVPISNHLYFYWYRQILGQKVEFLVSFYNNEISEKSEIFDDQFSVERPDGSNFTLKIRSTKLEDSAMYFCASSPTSGGSEQYFGPGTRLTVL.

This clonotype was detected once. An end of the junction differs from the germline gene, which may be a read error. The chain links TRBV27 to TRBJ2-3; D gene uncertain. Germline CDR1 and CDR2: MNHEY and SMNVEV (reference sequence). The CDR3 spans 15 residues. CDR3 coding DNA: TGTGCCAGCAGTCCTGGGAACCGGGCCACAGATACTCAGTATTTT. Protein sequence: CASSPGNRATDTQYF.

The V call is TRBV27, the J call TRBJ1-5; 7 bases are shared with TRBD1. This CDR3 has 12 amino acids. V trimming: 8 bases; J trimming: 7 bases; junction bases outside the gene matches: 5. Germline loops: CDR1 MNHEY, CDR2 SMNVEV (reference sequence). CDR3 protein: CASRTGVQPQHF. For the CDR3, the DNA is TGTGCCAGCCGAACAGGGGTCCAGCCCCAGCATTTT.

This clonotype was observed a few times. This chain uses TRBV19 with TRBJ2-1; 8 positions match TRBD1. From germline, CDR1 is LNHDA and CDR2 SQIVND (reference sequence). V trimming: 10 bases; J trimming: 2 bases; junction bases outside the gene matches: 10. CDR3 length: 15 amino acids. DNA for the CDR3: TGTGCCATCTCCTCCGGGACAGGCGCCTACAATGAGCAGTTCTTC. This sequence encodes CAISSGTGAYNEQFF.

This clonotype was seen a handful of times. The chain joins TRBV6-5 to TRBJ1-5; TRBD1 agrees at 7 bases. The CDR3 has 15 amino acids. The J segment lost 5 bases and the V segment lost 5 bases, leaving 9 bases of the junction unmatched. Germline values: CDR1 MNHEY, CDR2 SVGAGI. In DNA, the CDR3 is TGTGCCAGCAGTCCCCGGACAGGTTTTTATCAGCCCCAGCATTTT. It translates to CASSPRTGFYQPQHF.

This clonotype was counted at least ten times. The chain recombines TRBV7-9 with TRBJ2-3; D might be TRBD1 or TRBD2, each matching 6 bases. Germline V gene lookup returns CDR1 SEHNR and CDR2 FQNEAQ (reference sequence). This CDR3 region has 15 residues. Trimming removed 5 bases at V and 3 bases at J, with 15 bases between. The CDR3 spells CASSPSGARTDTQYF. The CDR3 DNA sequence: TGTGCCAGCAGCCCCTCGGGGGCGCGGACAGATACGCAGTATTTT.

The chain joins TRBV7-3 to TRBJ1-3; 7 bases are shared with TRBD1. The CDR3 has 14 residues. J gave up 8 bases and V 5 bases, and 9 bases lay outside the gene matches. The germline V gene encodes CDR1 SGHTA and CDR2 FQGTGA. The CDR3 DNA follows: TGTGCCAGCAGCGAAGACAGGGTCCAGGACACCATATATTTT. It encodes CASSEDRVQDTIYF.

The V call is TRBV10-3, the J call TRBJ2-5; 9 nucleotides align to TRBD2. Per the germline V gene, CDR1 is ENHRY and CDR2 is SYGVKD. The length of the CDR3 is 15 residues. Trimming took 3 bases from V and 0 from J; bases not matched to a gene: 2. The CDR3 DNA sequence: TGTGCCATCAGTGATCTAGCGGGGTACCAAGAGACCCAGTACTTC. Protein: CAISDLAGYQETQYF.

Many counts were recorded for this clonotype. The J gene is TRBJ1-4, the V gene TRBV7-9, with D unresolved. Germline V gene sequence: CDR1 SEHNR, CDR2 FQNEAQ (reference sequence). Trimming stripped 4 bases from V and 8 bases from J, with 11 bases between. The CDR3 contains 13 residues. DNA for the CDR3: TGTGCCAGCAGCTCCGCGGCGTGGGAAAAACTGTTTTTT. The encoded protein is CASSSAAWEKLFF.

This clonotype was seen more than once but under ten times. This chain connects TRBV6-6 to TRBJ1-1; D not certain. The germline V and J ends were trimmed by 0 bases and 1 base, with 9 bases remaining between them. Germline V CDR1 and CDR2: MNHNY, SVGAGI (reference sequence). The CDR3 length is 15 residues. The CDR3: CASSYSEDPNTEAFF. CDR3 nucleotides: TGTGCCAGCAGTTACTCGGAGGACCCGAACACTGAAGCTTTCTTT.

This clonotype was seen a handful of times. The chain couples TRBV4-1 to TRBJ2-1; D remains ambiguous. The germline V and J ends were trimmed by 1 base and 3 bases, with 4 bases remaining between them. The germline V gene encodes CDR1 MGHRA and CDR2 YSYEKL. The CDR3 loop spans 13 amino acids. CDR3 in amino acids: CASSQGVYNEQFF. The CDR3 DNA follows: TGCGCCAGCAGCCAAGGGGTCTACAATGAGCAGTTCTTC.

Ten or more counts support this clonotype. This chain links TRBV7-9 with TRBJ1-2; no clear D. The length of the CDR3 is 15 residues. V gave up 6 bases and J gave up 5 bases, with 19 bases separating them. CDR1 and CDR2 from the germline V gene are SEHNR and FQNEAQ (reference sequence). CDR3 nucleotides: TGTGCCAGCAGTCACCTGAGCACAGAAAATTATGGCTACACCTTC. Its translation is CASSHLSTENYGYTF.

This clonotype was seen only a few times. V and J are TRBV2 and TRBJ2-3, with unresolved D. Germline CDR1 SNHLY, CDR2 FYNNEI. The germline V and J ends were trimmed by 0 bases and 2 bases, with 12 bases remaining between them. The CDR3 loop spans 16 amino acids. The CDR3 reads CASSEATQSVTDTQYF. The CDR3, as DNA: TGTGCCAGCAGTGAAGCAACGCAATCTGTCACAGATACGCAGTATTTT.